Described below is a single TCR beta chain sequence and its context. The sample originates from a study of blood T cell repertoires in COVID-19. The length of the CDR3 is 15 residues. The germline gives CDR1 MDHEN, CDR2 SYDVKM. The J segment lost 4 bases and the V segment lost 4 bases, leaving 7 bases of the junction unmatched. Here immunoSEQ multiplex PCR was the method, and the copy in TCRdb shows in-frame clones only, minus some. Among under 150,000 clones listed, roughly 80% were seen once. Sequenced material: peripheral blood. The rearrangement uses TRBV28 and TRBJ2-5, with 9 bases identical to TRBD1. This clonotype originated in a woman between 45 and 60 years old with active or convalescent COVID-19. This CDR3 is CASSSSGTGIETQYF. The CDR3 DNA reads TGTGCCAGCAGTTCCTCCGGGACAGGGATAGAGACCCAGTACTTC.